This TCR beta chain is drawn from a study of blood T cells in healthy people across ages. A second about 7 to 12 cycle PCR used barcoded and J-beta primers. Each cDNA was tagged by a template-switch adaptor containing 12 random nucleotides. TCRdb re-called the 5' RACE reads with MiXCR, one entry per CDR3 protein. The sample yields some 1,500,000 distinct CDR3 sequences, approximately 39% seen once. The CDR3 is 17 residues long. V shed 3 bases and J 3 bases; nucleotides not matched to a gene: 15. Germline loops: CDR1 DFQATT, CDR2 SNEGSKA (reference sequence). Study results and caveats: Changes seen in expanded clonotypes were possibly confounded by donor CMV status left unknown. Observed TCR beta diversity showed a strong correlation with the percentage of naive T cells as measured by flow cytometry. Age advanced and TCR beta diversity per million T cells fell, roughly linearly.

This clonotype has only a few counts. The target antigen is unknown. V is TRBV20-1 and J is TRBJ2-7; 9 bases match TRBD1. The sample was blood. This receptor was taken from a woman aged 18-29 years in good health. The CDR3 is CSARGQGRDSTYYEQYF. In nucleotides, the CDR3 is TGCAGTGCTAGGGGACAGGGCCGTGATTCCACCTACTACGAGCAGTACTTC.